This TCR beta chain was retrieved from a study of cytomegalovirus exposure and HLA in healthy donors. Overall study: The approximately 110 validation repertoires, a later analysis reported, used the same platform as the 650 to 800 repertoires from the first cohort.

This table comes from immunoSEQ multiplex PCR, and its TCRdb copy is limited to in-frame clones, with some not included. The sample yields hundreds of thousands of clones, 87% seen once. CDR3 length equals 15 residues. Germline V gene lookup returns CDR1 SGHRS and CDR2 YFSETQ. Trimming took 3 bases from V and 5 from J; bases not matched to a gene: 8. The gene calls are TRBV5-1 and TRBJ2-7, with TRBD1 matching 10 bases. The sample taken for sequencing was PBMCs. The sequence was collected from a man younger than 35 in good health and CMV-seropositive. The CDR3 nucleotides read TGCGCCAGCAGCTCGGCAGGGGACAGGGGTGACGAGCAGTACTTC. It encodes CASSSAGDRGDEQYF.